A selection of T cell receptor beta chains follows, all from one sample in a study of Ad26.COV2.S vaccination and SARS-CoV-2 variants. Using immunoSEQ multiplex PCR, the repertoire was profiled, and TCRdb retains in-frame clones only, with some absent. This table has over 250,000 clones, 70% to 90% appearing once. The sequencing used peripheral blood, collected in a trial of Ad26.COV2.S vaccine versus placebo. Receptors were obtained from a person between 18 and 59 years old who received the Ad26.COV2.S COVID-19 vaccine or a placebo. CDR3s include the opening cysteine and the closing phenylalanine or tryptophan. D genes are given only for firm matches. Size is stated for part of the rows, as once, few or many counts, or as a class when the clone is expanded.

V gene: TRBV3-1/TRBV3-2
clone size: once
D gene: -
CDR3 length: 14
J gene: TRBJ1-2
CDR3 DNA: TGTGCCAGCAGCCAACTCAGTTCTTTTAGTGGCTACACCTTC
CDR3 protein: CASSQLSSFSGYTF

V gene: TRBV4-1
clone size: -
D gene: -
CDR3 length: 15
J gene: TRBJ1-1
CDR3 DNA: TGCGCCAGCAGCTCCCGAGGGGGAATGAACACTGAAGCTTTCTTT
CDR3 protein: CASSSRGGMNTEAFF

V gene: TRBV7-9
clone size: -
D gene: TRBD2
CDR3 length: 15
J gene: TRBJ2-1
CDR3 DNA: TGTGCCAGCAGCGTGCGGGGGAGCCTCTACAATGAGCAGTTCTTC
CDR3 protein: CASSVRGSLYNEQFF

V gene: TRBV6-1
clone size: -
D gene: -
CDR3 length: 18
J gene: TRBJ2-1
CDR3 DNA: TGTGCCAGCAGTGAAAACGTAATCGGGCAGAGGATCAACAATGAGCAGTTCTTC
CDR3 protein: CASSENVIGQRINNEQFF

V gene: TRBV11-2
clone size: -
D gene: TRBD2
CDR3 length: 15
J gene: TRBJ2-5
CDR3 DNA: TGTGCCAGCAAAAGTGCCAGCGGGGGGAGAGAGACCCAGTACTTC
CDR3 protein: CASKSASGGRETQYF

V gene: TRBV3-1/TRBV3-2
clone size: -
D gene: -
CDR3 length: 14
J gene: TRBJ2-3
CDR3 DNA: TGTGCCAGCAGCCTAGGACTATCCACAGATACGCAGTATTTT
CDR3 protein: CASSLGLSTDTQYF

V gene: TRBV2
clone size: once
D gene: -
CDR3 length: 14
J gene: TRBJ1-6
CDR3 DNA: TGTGCCAGCAGAGCTCGAGGGTTATATTCACCCCTCCACTTT
CDR3 protein: CASRARGLYSPLHF

V gene: TRBV25-1
clone size: -
D gene: TRBD1
CDR3 length: 15
J gene: TRBJ2-2
CDR3 DNA: TGTGCCAGCAGTCGACAGGGGGCAGGCACCGGGGAGCTGTTTTTT
CDR3 protein: CASSRQGAGTGELFF

V gene: TRBV12-3/TRBV12-4
clone size: -
D gene: -
CDR3 length: 12
J gene: TRBJ1-4
CDR3 DNA: TGTGCCAGCAGTTCAGACAGGTCAAAACTGTTTTTT
CDR3 protein: CASSSDRSKLFF

V gene: TRBV5-4
clone size: once
D gene: TRBD1
CDR3 length: 15
J gene: TRBJ1-1
CDR3 DNA: TGTGCCAGCAGCTTGGCCCGGGACAGGCACACTGAAGCTTTCTTT
CDR3 protein: CASSLARDRHTEAFF

V gene: TRBV7-2
clone size: -
D gene: -
CDR3 length: 16
J gene: TRBJ2-1
CDR3 DNA: TGTGCCAGCAGCTACAACCGGGACCCTGGGTACAATGAGCAGTTCTTC
CDR3 protein: CASSYNRDPGYNEQFF

V gene: TRBV7-8
clone size: -
D gene: TRBD1
CDR3 length: 16
J gene: TRBJ1-2
CDR3 DNA: TGTGCCAGCACCCTGGACAGGGTAGAGGCGGACTATGGCTACACCTTC
CDR3 protein: CASTLDRVEADYGYTF

V gene: TRBV2
clone size: -
D gene: TRBD1
CDR3 length: 18
J gene: TRBJ2-6
CDR3 DNA: TGTGCCAGCAGTAAGGGACAGGCCGTGAGGTCTGGGGCCAACGTCCTGACTTTC
CDR3 protein: CASSKGQAVRSGANVLTF

V gene: TRBV20-1
clone size: -
D gene: -
CDR3 length: 11
J gene: TRBJ2-5
CDR3 DNA: TGCAGTGCTAGAGATAGAAGGGCCCAGTACTTC
CDR3 protein: CSARDRRAQYF

V gene: TRBV5-4
clone size: -
D gene: TRBD1
CDR3 length: 14
J gene: TRBJ2-5
CDR3 DNA: TGTGCCACCCAAACGTCAGGGGGCTCAGAGACCCAGTACTTC
CDR3 protein: CATQTSGGSETQYF

V gene: TRBV7-2
clone size: -
D gene: -
CDR3 length: 13
J gene: TRBJ1-1
CDR3 DNA: TGTGCCAGCAGCACGGACAGGAACACTGAAGCTTTCTTT
CDR3 protein: CASSTDRNTEAFF

V gene: TRBV19
clone size: -
D gene: TRBD1
CDR3 length: 15
J gene: TRBJ1-6
CDR3 DNA: TGTGCCAGTACCCCTGGAGGGGCAGGGGGTTCACCCCTCCACTTT
CDR3 protein: CASTPGGAGGSPLHF

V gene: TRBV18
clone size: -
D gene: TRBD2
CDR3 length: 16
J gene: TRBJ2-7
CDR3 DNA: TGTGCCAGCTCACCAGGAGGGACTAGCGGGGCCTACGAGCAGTACTTC
CDR3 protein: CASSPGGTSGAYEQYF

V gene: TRBV12-3/TRBV12-4
clone size: -
D gene: TRBD1
CDR3 length: 13
J gene: TRBJ1-6
CDR3 DNA: TGTGCCAGCACCGGACAGGGAAATTCACCCCTCCACTTT
CDR3 protein: CASTGQGNSPLHF

V gene: TRBV18
clone size: -
D gene: -
CDR3 length: 16
J gene: TRBJ1-1
CDR3 DNA: TGTGCCAGCTCACCGCCGGGACACGTTACGTACGCTGAAGCTTTCTTT
CDR3 protein: CASSPPGHVTYAEAFF

V gene: TRBV5-1
clone size: -
D gene: TRBD2
CDR3 length: 20
J gene: TRBJ2-7
CDR3 DNA: TGCGCCAGCAGCTTGGGGACTAGCGGGAGATCTCCCCCGGGATTGTACGAGCAGTACTTC
CDR3 protein: CASSLGTSGRSPPGLYEQYF

V gene: TRBV6-2/TRBV6-3
clone size: -
D gene: -
CDR3 length: 13
J gene: TRBJ2-1
CDR3 DNA: TGTGCCAGCAGTCTTCAGGGGTACAATGAGCAGTTCTTC
CDR3 protein: CASSLQGYNEQFF

V gene: TRBV5-1
clone size: -
D gene: -
CDR3 length: 14
J gene: TRBJ1-3
CDR3 DNA: TGCGCCAGCAGCCCGGGGACCGTCGGAAACACCATATATTTT
CDR3 protein: CASSPGTVGNTIYF

V gene: TRBV11-3
clone size: -
D gene: -
CDR3 length: 14
J gene: TRBJ1-1
CDR3 DNA: TGTGCCAGCAGCCCAGGACGGTGGACGACTGAAGCTTTCTTT
CDR3 protein: CASSPGRWTTEAFF

V gene: TRBV19
clone size: -
D gene: TRBD1
CDR3 length: 17
J gene: TRBJ1-2
CDR3 DNA: TGTGCCAGTAGTAAGCCGCCCGGGACAGGGAGAAACTATGGCTACACCTTC
CDR3 protein: CASSKPPGTGRNYGYTF

V gene: TRBV7-2
clone size: once
D gene: -
CDR3 length: 14
J gene: TRBJ1-3
CDR3 DNA: TGTGCCAGCAGCCCACTGGGAACTGGAAACACCATATATTTT
CDR3 protein: CASSPLGTGNTIYF

V gene: TRBV4-1
clone size: few
D gene: -
CDR3 length: 14
J gene: TRBJ2-7
CDR3 DNA: TGCGCCAGCAGCCAAGATCAGAGCACCTACGAGCAGTACTTC
CDR3 protein: CASSQDQSTYEQYF

V gene: TRBV13
clone size: -
D gene: TRBD2
CDR3 length: 15
J gene: TRBJ2-2
CDR3 DNA: TGTGCCAGCAGCTCCCCACTAGCGGTAACGGGGGAGCTGTTTTTT
CDR3 protein: CASSSPLAVTGELFF

V gene: TRBV2
clone size: -
D gene: TRBD1
CDR3 length: 14
J gene: TRBJ1-2
CDR3 DNA: TGTGCCAGCAATCTACAGGGGGGAAGTTATGGCTACACCTTC
CDR3 protein: CASNLQGGSYGYTF

V gene: TRBV5-1
clone size: -
D gene: TRBD2
CDR3 length: 16
J gene: TRBJ2-7
CDR3 DNA: TGCGCCAGCAGCTTAGAACTAGCGGTAAGCTCCTACGAGCAGTACTTC
CDR3 protein: CASSLELAVSSYEQYF

V gene: TRBV20-1
clone size: -
D gene: -
CDR3 length: 9
J gene: TRBJ1-2
CDR3 DNA: TGCAGTGCCCGGAGTGGCTACACCTTC
CDR3 protein: CSARSGYTF

V gene: TRBV5-1
clone size: -
D gene: TRBD1
CDR3 length: 15
J gene: TRBJ1-4
CDR3 DNA: TGCGCCAGCAGCGACCCTCAGGGGGTTGGAGAAAAACTGTTTTTT
CDR3 protein: CASSDPQGVGEKLFF

V gene: TRBV2
clone size: -
D gene: TRBD1
CDR3 length: 15
J gene: TRBJ1-6
CDR3 DNA: TGTGCCAGCAGCCAAGAGACAGGGGGCCGTTCACCCCTCCACTTT
CDR3 protein: CASSQETGGRSPLHF

V gene: TRBV27
clone size: once
D gene: TRBD1
CDR3 length: 14
J gene: TRBJ2-7
CDR3 DNA: TGTGCCAGCAGTCCGCGACAGGGCCCCTACGAGCAGTACTTC
CDR3 protein: CASSPRQGPYEQYF

V gene: TRBV30
clone size: -
D gene: TRBD1
CDR3 length: 13
J gene: TRBJ2-7
CDR3 DNA: TGTGCCTGGAGGCAGGGGGCGAGCTACGAGCAGTACTTC
CDR3 protein: CAWRQGASYEQYF

V gene: TRBV29-1
clone size: -
D gene: -
CDR3 length: 11
J gene: TRBJ1-2
CDR3 DNA: TGCAGCGTTGTCGGGGGCTATGGCTACACCTTC
CDR3 protein: CSVVGGYGYTF

V gene: TRBV7-9
clone size: -
D gene: TRBD1
CDR3 length: 14
J gene: TRBJ2-7
CDR3 DNA: TGTGCCAGCAGCTTCGGACAGGGAGAGGGCGAGCAGTACTTC
CDR3 protein: CASSFGQGEGEQYF

V gene: TRBV10-3
clone size: -
D gene: -
CDR3 length: 13
J gene: TRBJ1-1
CDR3 DNA: TGTGCCATCAGAAAGGACACGAACACTGAAGCTTTCTTT
CDR3 protein: CAIRKDTNTEAFF

V gene: TRBV6-4
clone size: -
D gene: -
CDR3 length: 13
J gene: TRBJ2-1
CDR3 DNA: TGTGCCAGCAGTGACAGGCCTGGGGATGAGCAGTTCTTC
CDR3 protein: CASSDRPGDEQFF

V gene: TRBV12-3/TRBV12-4
clone size: -
D gene: -
CDR3 length: 13
J gene: TRBJ2-2
CDR3 DNA: TGTGCCAGCAGTTTACGGGCGACCGGGGAGCTGTTTTTT
CDR3 protein: CASSLRATGELFF

V gene: TRBV3-1/TRBV3-2
clone size: -
D gene: -
CDR3 length: 15
J gene: TRBJ1-3
CDR3 DNA: TGTGCCAGCAGCCAAGACAGGGTGCCTGGAAACACCATATATTTT
CDR3 protein: CASSQDRVPGNTIYF

V gene: TRBV7-2
clone size: -
D gene: TRBD1
CDR3 length: 14
J gene: TRBJ1-3
CDR3 DNA: TGTGCCAGCAGCTTAGGACAGGGGGCCTTTACCATATATTTT
CDR3 protein: CASSLGQGAFTIYF

V gene: TRBV5-1
clone size: -
D gene: -
CDR3 length: 14
J gene: TRBJ1-1
CDR3 DNA: TGCGCCAGCGGCGACCAGGGGCCGAACACTGAAGCTTTCTTT
CDR3 protein: CASGDQGPNTEAFF

V gene: TRBV25-1
clone size: -
D gene: TRBD2
CDR3 length: 13
J gene: TRBJ2-1
CDR3 DNA: TGTGCCAGCAGGACTAGCGGGGGGTCTGAGCAGTTCTTC
CDR3 protein: CASRTSGGSEQFF